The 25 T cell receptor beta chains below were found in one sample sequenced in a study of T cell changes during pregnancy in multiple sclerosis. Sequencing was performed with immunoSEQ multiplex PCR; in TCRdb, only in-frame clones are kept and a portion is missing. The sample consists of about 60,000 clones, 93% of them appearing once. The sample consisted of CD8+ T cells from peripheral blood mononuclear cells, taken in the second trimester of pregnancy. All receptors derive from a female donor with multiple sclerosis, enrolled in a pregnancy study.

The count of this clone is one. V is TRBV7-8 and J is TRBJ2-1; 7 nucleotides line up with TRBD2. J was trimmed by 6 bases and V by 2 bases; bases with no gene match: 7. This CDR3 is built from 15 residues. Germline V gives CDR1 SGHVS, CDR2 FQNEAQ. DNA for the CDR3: TGTGCCAGCAGCTTACCCACTAGCGCGCTCAATGAGCAGTTCTTC. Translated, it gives CASSLPTSALNEQFF.

In DNA form, the CDR3 reads TGTGCCAGCAGCCCCGGACAGGGAATCGATGGCTACACCTTC. Translated, it gives CASSPGQGIDGYTF. This chain joins TRBV7-9 and TRBJ1-2; 8 bases agree with TRBD1. The CDR3 extends over 14 amino acids. V gave up 5 bases and J gave up 6 bases; unmatched junction bases: 8. Germline V gene lookup returns CDR1 SEHNR and CDR2 FQNEAQ (reference sequence). The whole variable domain, remainder taken from reference TRBV7-9 and TRBJ1-2, is DTGVSQNPRHKITKRGQNVTFRCDPISEHNRLYWYRQTLGQGPEFLTYFQNEAQLEKSRLLSDRFSAERPKGSFSTLEIQRTEQGDSAMYLCASSPGQGIDGYTFGSGTRLTVV.

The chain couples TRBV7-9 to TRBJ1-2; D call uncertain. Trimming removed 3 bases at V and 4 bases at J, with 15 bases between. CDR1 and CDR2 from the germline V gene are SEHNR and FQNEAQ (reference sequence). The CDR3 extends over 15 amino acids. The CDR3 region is CASSLQNELFYGYTF. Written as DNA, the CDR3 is TGTGCCAGCAGCTTGCAAAACGAGCTTTTCTATGGCTACACCTTC.

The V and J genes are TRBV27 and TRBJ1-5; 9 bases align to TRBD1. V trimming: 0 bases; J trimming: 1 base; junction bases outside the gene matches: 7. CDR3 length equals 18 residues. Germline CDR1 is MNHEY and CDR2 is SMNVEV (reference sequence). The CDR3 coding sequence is TGTGCCAGCAGTTTATCGAAGACAGGGGGAGGGAGCAATCAGCCCCAGCATTTT. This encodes CASSLSKTGGGSNQPQHF.

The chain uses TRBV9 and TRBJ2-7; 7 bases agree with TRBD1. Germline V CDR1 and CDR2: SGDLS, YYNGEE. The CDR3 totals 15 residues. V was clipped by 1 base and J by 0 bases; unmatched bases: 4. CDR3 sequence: CASSVQGGPSYEQYF. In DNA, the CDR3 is TGTGCCAGCAGCGTACAAGGGGGCCCCTCCTACGAGCAGTACTTC.

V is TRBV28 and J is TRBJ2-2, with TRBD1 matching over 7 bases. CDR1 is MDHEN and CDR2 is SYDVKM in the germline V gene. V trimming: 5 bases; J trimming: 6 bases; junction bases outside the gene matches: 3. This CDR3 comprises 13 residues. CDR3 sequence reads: CASSQDRAGELFF. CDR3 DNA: TGTGCCAGCAGTCAAGACAGGGCCGGGGAGCTGTTTTTT.

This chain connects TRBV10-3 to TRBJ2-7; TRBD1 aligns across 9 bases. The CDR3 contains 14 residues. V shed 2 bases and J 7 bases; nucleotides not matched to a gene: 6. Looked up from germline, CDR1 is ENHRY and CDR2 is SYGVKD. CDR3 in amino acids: CAISEPGQGDEQYF. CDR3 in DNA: TGTGCCATCAGTGAGCCGGGACAGGGTGATGAGCAGTACTTC.

CDR3 nucleotides: TGTGCTAGTGCCCACGGGACAGGGCTCAATGAGCAGTTCTTC. Amino acids: CASAHGTGLNEQFF. The chain couples TRBV12-5 to TRBJ2-1, with TRBD1 identical over 9 bases. CDR1 and CDR2 (germline): LGHNT, FRNRAP. This CDR3 region has 14 residues. V dropped 7 bases and J dropped 6; count of bases not matched to a gene: 7.

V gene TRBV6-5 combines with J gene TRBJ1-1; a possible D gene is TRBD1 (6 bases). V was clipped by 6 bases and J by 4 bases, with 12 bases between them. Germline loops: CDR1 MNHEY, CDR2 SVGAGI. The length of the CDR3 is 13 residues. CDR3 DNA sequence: TGTGCCAGCAGCCAGACAGGCCCCACTGAAGCTTTCTTT. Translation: CASSQTGPTEAFF.

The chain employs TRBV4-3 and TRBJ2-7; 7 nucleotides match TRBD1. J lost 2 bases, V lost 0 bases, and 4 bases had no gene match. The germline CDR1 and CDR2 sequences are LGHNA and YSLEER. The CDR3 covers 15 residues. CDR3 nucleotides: TGCGCCAGCAGCCAAGAACAGGGGCCCCCCTACGAGCAGTACTTC. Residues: CASSQEQGPPYEQYF.

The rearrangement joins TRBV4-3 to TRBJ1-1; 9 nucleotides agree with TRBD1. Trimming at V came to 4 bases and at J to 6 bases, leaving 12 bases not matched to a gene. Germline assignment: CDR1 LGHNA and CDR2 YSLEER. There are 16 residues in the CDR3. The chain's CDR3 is CASSPRDREFLAEAFF. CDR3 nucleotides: TGCGCCAGCAGCCCCCGGGACAGGGAATTTCTGGCTGAAGCTTTCTTT.

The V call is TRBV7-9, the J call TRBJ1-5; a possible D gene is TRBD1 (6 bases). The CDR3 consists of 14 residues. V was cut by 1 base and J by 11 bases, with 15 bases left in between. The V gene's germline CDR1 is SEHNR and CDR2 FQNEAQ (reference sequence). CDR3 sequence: CASSLGGQASAQHF. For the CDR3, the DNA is TGTGCCAGCAGCTTAGGGGGACAAGCATCAGCCCAGCATTTT.

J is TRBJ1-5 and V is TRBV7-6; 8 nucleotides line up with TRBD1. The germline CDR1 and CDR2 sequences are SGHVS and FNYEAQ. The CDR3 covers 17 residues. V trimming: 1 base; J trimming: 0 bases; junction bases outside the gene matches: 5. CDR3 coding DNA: TGTGCCAGCAGCTTAGGGACAGGGCTCTATAGCAATCAGCCCCAGCATTTT. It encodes CASSLGTGLYSNQPQHF.

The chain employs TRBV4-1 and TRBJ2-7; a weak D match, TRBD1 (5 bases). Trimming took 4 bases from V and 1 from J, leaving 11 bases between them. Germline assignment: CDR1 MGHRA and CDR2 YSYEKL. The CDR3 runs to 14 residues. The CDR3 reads CASSRLTGSYEQYF. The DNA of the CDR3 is TGCGCCAGCAGCCGCCTAACAGGATCCTACGAGCAGTACTTC.

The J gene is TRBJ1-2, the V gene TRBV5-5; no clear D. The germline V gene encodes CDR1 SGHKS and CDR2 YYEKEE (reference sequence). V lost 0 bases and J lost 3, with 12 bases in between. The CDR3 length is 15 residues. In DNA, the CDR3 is TGTGCCAGCAGCTTGGAGCCAGGAACCCACTATGGCTACACCTTC. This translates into CASSLEPGTHYGYTF.

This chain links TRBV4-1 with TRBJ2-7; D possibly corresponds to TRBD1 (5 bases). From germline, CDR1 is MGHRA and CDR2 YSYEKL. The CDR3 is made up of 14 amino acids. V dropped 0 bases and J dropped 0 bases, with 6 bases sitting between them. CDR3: CASSQETVSYEQYF. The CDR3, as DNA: TGCGCCAGCAGCCAAGAGACAGTCTCCTACGAGCAGTACTTC.

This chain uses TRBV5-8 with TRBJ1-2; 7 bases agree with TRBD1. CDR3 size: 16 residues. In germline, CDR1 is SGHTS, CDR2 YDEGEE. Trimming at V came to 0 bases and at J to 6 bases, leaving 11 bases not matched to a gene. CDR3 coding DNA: TGTGCCAGCAGCTTGGGCACCCAGGGGGACCCACATGGCTACACCTTC. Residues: CASSLGTQGDPHGYTF. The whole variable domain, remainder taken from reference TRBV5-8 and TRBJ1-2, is EAGVTQSPTHLIKTRGQQATLRCSPISGHTSVYWYQQALGLGLQFLLWYDEGEERNRGNFPPRFSGRQFPNYSSELNVNALELEDSALYLCASSLGTQGDPHGYTFGSGTRLTVV.

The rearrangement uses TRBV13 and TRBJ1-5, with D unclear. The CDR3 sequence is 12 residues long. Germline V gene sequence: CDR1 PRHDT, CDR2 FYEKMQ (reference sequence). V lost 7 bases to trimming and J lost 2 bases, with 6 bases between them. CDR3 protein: CASKSGNQPQHF. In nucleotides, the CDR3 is TGTGCCAGCAAATCCGGCAATCAGCCCCAGCATTTT.

Here the CDR3 reads CASRPTSGFYEQYF. In DNA, the CDR3 is TGTGCCAGCAGGCCCACTAGCGGATTCTACGAGCAGTACTTC. The chain recombines TRBV2 with TRBJ2-7, with 8 bases fitting TRBD2. Trimming at V came to 6 bases and at J to 3 bases, leaving 7 bases not matched to a gene. This CDR3 region has 14 residues. Germline CDR1 is SNHLY and CDR2 is FYNNEI.

In DNA form, the CDR3 reads TGTGCCAGCAAGCGGACAGCTAATCAGCCCCAGCATTTT. As protein: CASKRTANQPQHF. The chain combines TRBV28 with TRBJ1-5; the D gene is possibly TRBD1 (6 bases). The CDR3 has 13 amino acids. Germline values: CDR1 MDHEN, CDR2 SYDVKM. Trimming stripped 7 bases from V and 4 bases from J, with 11 bases between.

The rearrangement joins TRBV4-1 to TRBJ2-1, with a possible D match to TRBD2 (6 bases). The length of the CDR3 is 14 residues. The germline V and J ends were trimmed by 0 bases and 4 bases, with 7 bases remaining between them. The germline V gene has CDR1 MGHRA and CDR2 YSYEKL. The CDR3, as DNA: TGCGCCAGCAGCCAAGACAGCGGGTACAATGAGCAGTTCTTC. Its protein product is CASSQDSGYNEQFF.

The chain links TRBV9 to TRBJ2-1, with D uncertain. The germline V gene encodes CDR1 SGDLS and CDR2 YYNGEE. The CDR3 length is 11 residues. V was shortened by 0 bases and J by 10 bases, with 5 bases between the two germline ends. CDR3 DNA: TGTGCCAGCAGCGTAGGAGTAGAGCAGTTCTTC. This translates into CASSVGVEQFF.

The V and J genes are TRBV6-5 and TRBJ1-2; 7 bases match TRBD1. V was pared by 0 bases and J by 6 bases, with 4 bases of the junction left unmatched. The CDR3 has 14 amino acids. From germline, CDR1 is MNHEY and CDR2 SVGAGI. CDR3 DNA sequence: TGTGCCAGCAGTTACTCGTCACAGGGGAATGGCTACACCTTC. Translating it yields CASSYSSQGNGYTF.

The CDR3 loop reads CASSLAGGTYYEQYF. The CDR3 coding sequence is TGTGCCAGCAGTCTTGCGGGAGGGACTTACTACGAGCAGTACTTC. The chain employs TRBV11-2 and TRBJ2-7; TRBD2 agrees at 9 bases. The CDR3 is 15 amino acids. The germline CDR1 and CDR2 sequences are SGHAT and FQNNGV. J lost 3 bases, V lost 6 bases, and 9 bases had no gene match.

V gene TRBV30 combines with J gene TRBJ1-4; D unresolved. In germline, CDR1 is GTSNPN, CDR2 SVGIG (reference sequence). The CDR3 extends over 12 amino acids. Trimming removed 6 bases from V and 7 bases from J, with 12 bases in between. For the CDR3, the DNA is TGTGCCTGCGAAGTGAGTGGTGAAAAACTGTTTTTT. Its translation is CACEVSGEKLFF.